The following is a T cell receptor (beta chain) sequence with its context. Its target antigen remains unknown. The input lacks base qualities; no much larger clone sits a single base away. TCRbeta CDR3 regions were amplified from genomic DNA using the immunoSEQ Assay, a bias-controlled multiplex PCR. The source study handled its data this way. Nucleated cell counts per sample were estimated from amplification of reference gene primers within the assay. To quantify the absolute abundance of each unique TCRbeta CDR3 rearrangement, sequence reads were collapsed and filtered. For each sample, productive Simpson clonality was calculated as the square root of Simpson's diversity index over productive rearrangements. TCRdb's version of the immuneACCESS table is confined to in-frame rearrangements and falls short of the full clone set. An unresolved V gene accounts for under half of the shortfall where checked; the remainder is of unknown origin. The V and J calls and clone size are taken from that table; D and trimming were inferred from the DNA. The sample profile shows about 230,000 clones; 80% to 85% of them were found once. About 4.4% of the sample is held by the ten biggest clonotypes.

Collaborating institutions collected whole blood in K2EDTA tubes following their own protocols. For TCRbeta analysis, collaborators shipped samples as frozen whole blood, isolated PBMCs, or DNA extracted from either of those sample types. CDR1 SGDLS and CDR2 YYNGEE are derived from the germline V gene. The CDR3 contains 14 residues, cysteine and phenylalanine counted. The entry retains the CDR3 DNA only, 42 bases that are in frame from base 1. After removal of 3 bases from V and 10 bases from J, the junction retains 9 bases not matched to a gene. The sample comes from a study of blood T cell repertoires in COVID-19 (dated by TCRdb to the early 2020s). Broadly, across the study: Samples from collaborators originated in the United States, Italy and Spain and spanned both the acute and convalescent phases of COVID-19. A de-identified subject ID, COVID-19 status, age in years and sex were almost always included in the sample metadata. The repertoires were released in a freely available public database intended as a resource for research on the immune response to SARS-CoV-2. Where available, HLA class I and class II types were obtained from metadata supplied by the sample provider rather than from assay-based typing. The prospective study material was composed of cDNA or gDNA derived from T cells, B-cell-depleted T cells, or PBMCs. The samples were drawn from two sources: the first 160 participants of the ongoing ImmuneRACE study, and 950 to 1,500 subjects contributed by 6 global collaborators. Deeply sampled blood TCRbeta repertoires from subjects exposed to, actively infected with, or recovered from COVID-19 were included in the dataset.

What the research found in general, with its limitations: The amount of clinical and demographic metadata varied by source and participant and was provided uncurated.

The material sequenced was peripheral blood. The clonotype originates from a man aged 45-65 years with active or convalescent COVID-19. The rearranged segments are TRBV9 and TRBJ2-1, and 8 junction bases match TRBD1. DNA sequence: TGTGCCAGCAGCGACCGGACAGGGTCATCCGAGCAGTTCTTC. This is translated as CASSDRTGSSEQFF.